This passage covers 14 T cell receptor beta chains from one sample sequenced in a study of OX40 agonist ivuxolimab in advanced cancers. Clones were sequenced by immunoSEQ multiplex PCR, and TCRdb holds only the in-frame ones, with some missing. The table records about 35,000 clones, roughly three quarters of them present only once. Source: CD4+ or CD8+ T cells sorted from blood, taken in a trial of the OX40 agonist ivuxolimab. The receptors originated from an adult with an advanced solid tumor such as melanoma, head and neck, liver or kidney cancer.

The rearrangement uses TRBV4-1 and TRBJ2-7; a possible D gene is TRBD2 (5 bases). Germline V gene sequence: CDR1 MGHRA, CDR2 YSYEKL. Trimming left V 2 bases short and J 3 bases short, with 17 bases between. The CDR3 contains 16 residues. The CDR3 DNA follows: TGCGCCAGCAGCCAAAACCGAGGGTCCGCTATCTACGAGCAGTACTTC. As protein: CASSQNRGSAIYEQYF.

The chain has TRBV11-3 and TRBJ1-6, with D maybe TRBD1 (6 bases). With 0 bases removed from V and 10 bases from J, the gap between germline ends came to 19 bases. Germline-derived CDR1 and CDR2 are SGHNT and YENEEA. CDR3 length: 17 residues. The CDR3 region is CASSLDVRGPINSPLHF. DNA of the CDR3: TGTGCCAGCAGCTTAGATGTCAGGGGCCCTATAAACTCACCCCTCCACTTT.

This sequence joins TRBV29-1 and TRBJ2-3, with D possibly matching TRBD1 (6 bases). Germline CDR1 SQVTM, CDR2 ANQGSEA. The CDR3 spans 12 residues. V was pared by 7 bases and J by 4 bases, with 12 bases between. This CDR3 reads CSGQGSADTQYF. DNA for the CDR3: TGCAGCGGTCAGGGGAGTGCAGATACGCAGTATTTT.

The rearrangement joins TRBV29-1 to TRBJ2-7, with a possible D match to TRBD1 (6 bases). Germline values: CDR1 SQVTM, CDR2 ANQGSEA. Trimming removed 7 bases at V and 3 bases at J, with 10 bases between. This CDR3 comprises 11 residues. The CDR3 loop is CSASRGYEQYF. The CDR3 DNA sequence: TGCAGCGCATCCAGGGGCTACGAGCAGTACTTC.

V and J are TRBV6-1 and TRBJ1-4; D not certain. The V end was cut by 1 base, the J end by 8 bases, with 2 bases between. Germline V lookup: CDR1 MNHNS, CDR2 SASEGT. The CDR3 contains 11 residues. The chain's CDR3 is CASSEDEKLFF. CDR3 DNA sequence: TGTGCCAGCAGTGAAGACGAAAAACTGTTTTTT.

This clone showed up just once. J is TRBJ1-1 and V is TRBV5-6, with D perhaps TRBD1 (5 bases). Germline lookup yields CDR1 SGHDT and CDR2 YYEEEE. This CDR3 is built from 13 residues. V was trimmed by 5 bases and J by 0 bases, leaving 8 bases between them. CDR3 sequence: CASRAGMNTEAFF. Here the CDR3 DNA reads TGTGCCAGCAGAGCAGGGATGAACACTGAAGCTTTCTTT.

V is TRBV5-1 and J is TRBJ2-1; TRBD2 aligns across 9 bases. This CDR3 has 15 residues. CDR1 and CDR2 (germline): SGHRS, YFSETQ. With 4 bases clipped from V and 9 bases from J, the junction kept 11 bases outside the gene matches. As DNA, the CDR3 is TGCGCCAGCAGCCCCCGGACTAGCGAGAATGCTGAGCAGTTCTTC. Translated, it gives CASSPRTSENAEQFF.

The chain links TRBV28 to TRBJ2-5; TRBD1 matches 8 bases. Germline V CDR1 and CDR2: MDHEN, SYDVKM. This CDR3 contains 15 residues. Trimming cost V 3 bases and J 3 bases; bases outside gene matches: 6. CDR3 DNA sequence: TGTGCCAGCAGTTTCCAGGGACAGGACGAAGAGACCCAGTACTTC. Translating it yields CASSFQGQDEETQYF.

The chain joins TRBV5-4 to TRBJ2-6, with D maybe TRBD1 (6 bases). The CDR3 totals 20 residues. The V and J ends lost 0 bases and 0 bases respectively, with 19 bases between them. The germline CDR1 and CDR2 sequences are SGHNT and YYREEE (reference sequence). The CDR3 region has the DNA TGTGCCAGCAGCTTGGAGGGTGGGGACGGGGACATCTCTGGGGCCAACGTCCTGACTTTC. It specifies CASSLEGGDGDISGANVLTF.

The gene calls are TRBV11-2 and TRBJ2-2; 11 positions match TRBD2. The CDR3 is 17 amino acids. After removal of 4 bases from V and 7 bases from J, the junction contained 11 bases not matched to a gene. Germline V lookup: CDR1 SGHAT, CDR2 FQNNGV. DNA for the CDR3: TGTGCCAGCAGCTCCCTAGCGGGAGGACCTGTAGACGGGGAGCTGTTTTTT. Translation gives CASSSLAGGPVDGELFF.

The chain recombines TRBV9 with TRBJ1-3; D is uncertain. The CDR3 runs 16 residues. V gave up 4 bases and J gave up 4 bases, with 18 bases separating them. In germline, CDR1 is SGDLS, CDR2 YYNGEE. CDR3 coding DNA: TGTGCCAGCAGCCTAACACCAGGTGGAGGGGGAAACACCATATATTTT. Its protein is CASSLTPGGGGNTIYF.

The chain couples TRBV7-3 to TRBJ2-3; D gene unclear. The CDR3 is made up of 14 amino acids. V lost 3 bases and J 3 bases, leaving 10 bases between the germline ends. The V gene's germline CDR1 is SGHTA and CDR2 FQGTGA. CDR3 region: CASSFAVRTDTQYF. The CDR3 region has the DNA TGTGCCAGCAGCTTCGCGGTCAGGACAGATACGCAGTATTTT.

This chain uses TRBV7-9 with TRBJ1-3, with D tentatively TRBD1 (5 bases). V was clipped by 7 bases and J by 2 bases, with 12 bases between them. The germline V gene has CDR1 SEHNR and CDR2 FQNEAQ (reference sequence). The CDR3 covers 14 residues. Here the CDR3 reads CASTPRGAGNTIYF. The CDR3 DNA is TGTGCCAGCACCCCGAGGGGCGCTGGAAACACCATATATTTT.

The rearrangement joins TRBV5-6 to TRBJ1-1; D gene uncertain. The CDR3 consists of 15 residues. Deletions cut 4 bases from V and 3 bases from J, with 16 bases between. Per germline, CDR1 SGHDT and CDR2 YYEEEE. CDR3 nucleotides: TGTGCCAGCAGCCAGACTAGGGATTTGGACACTGAAGCTTTCTTT. Translated, it gives CASSQTRDLDTEAFF.